The source of this TCR beta chain is a study of CD8 T cells in Susac syndrome. Each multiple sclerosis control was a treatment-naive patient with relapsing-remitting disease that was either stable or active. The authors negatively isolated CD8+ and CD4+ T cells and FACS-enriched TEMRA cells. Random hexamers were used to reverse transcribe an amount of about 0.45 to 1 ug RNA. With immunoSEQ multiplex PCR, TCR beta CDR3 was amplified across 54 Vbeta and 13 Jbeta. TCRdb passed the immunoSEQ multiplex PCR reads through MiXCR, listing each CDR3 protein once. The sample has 200,000 to 250,000 distinct CDR3 sequences, 80% to 95% seen once. Trimming at V came to 0 bases and at J to 5 bases, leaving 9 bases not matched to a gene. The CDR3 is 17 amino acids. Germline V gene lookup returns CDR1 SGHDN and CDR2 FVKESK.

The origin of this receptor is a human donor with multiple sclerosis. The V and J genes are TRBV14 and TRBJ1-1; 10 nucleotides match TRBD1. The sequencing sample was made of CD8+ T cells from PBMCs. The DNA of the CDR3 is TGTGCCAGCAGCCAAGATTTTGGACAGGGGGTTATGACTGAAGCTTTCTTT. Its translation: CASSQDFGQGVMTEAFF.